This T cell receptor beta chain comes out of a study of CD8+CD57+ T cells in acquired aplastic anemia. Genomic DNA, the template, was used for profiling of the TCR beta VDJ and CDR3. TCRdb reprocessed the reads via MiXCR and lists one record per CDR3 protein. The sample carries some 120,000 distinct CDR3 sequences, 48% recorded once. V lost 3 bases, J lost 0 bases, and 21 bases lay in between. This CDR3 is built from 18 residues. CDR1 is SGDLS and CDR2 is YYNGEE in the germline V gene. This clonotype appeared many times. This clonotype originated in a human donor in good health, serving as a control. V usage is TRBV9 and J usage is TRBJ1-2; a weak D match, TRBD1 (5 bases). Sequences were obtained from sorted CD4+, CD8+, or CD8+CD57+ T cells (not recorded which) from PBMCs. CDR3 DNA: TGTGCCAGCAGCGGGCCCCCCAAAGACAGAGACGCTAACTATGGCTACACCTTC. Translation gives CASSGPPKDRDANYGYTF.